This TCR beta chain derives from a study of T cell repertoires in cytomegalovirus infection. Study information: Newly reported HLA-C-restricted and thoroughly characterized HLA-B-restricted CMV epitopes were employed.

TCRdb analysed the reads with MiXCR anew, one entry per CDR3 protein. The sample lists roughly 990,000 distinct CDR3 sequences, roughly 30% occurring once. This CDR3 spans 16 amino acids. Trimming stripped 4 bases from V and 4 bases from J, with 18 bases between. Germline CDR1 is SEHNR and CDR2 is FQNEAQ (reference sequence). In the case of this clonotype: The antigen is unknown.

Findings of the study overall: HLA-C-restricted CMV clonotypes gave the most frequent clonotype in two of eight donors.

This receptor was identified in a human donor in good health (CMV status not recorded). Some clones in this sample may be carry-over from other donors' samples. The material sequenced was cultured CD8+ T cells from PBMCs, taken from culture after CMV antigen stimulation. This chain joins TRBV7-9 and TRBJ2-3; D is possibly TRBD1 (5 bases). The CDR3, as DNA: TGTGCCAGCAGCTCACCACAGGCCCCGGCGGCAGATACGCAGTATTTT. As protein: CASSSPQAPAADTQYF.